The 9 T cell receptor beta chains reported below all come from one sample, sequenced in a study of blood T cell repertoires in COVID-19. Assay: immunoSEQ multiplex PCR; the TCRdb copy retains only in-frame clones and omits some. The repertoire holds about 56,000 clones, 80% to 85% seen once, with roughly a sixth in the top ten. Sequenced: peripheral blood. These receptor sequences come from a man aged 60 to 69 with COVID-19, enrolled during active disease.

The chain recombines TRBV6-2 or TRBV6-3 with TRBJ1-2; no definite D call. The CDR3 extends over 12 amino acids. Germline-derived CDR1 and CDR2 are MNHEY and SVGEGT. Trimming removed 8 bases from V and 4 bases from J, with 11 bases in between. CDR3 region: CASCQSRYGYTF. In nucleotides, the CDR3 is TGTGCCAGCTGCCAATCTCGCTATGGCTACACCTTC.

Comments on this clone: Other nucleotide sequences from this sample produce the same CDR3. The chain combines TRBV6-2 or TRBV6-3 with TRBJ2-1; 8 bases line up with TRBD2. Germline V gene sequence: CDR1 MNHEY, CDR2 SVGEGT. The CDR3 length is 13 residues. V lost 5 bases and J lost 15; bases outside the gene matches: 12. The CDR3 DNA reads TGTGCCAGCAGTCTGGGACCAGGGACTAGGGGGTTCTTC. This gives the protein CASSLGPGTRGFF.

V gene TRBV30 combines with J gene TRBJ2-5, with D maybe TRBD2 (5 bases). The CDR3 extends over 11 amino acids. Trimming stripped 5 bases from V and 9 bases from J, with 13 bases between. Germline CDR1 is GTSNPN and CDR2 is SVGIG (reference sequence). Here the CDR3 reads CAWGLREAQYF. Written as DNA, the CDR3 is TGTGCCTGGGGGCTCCGGGAAGCCCAGTACTTC.

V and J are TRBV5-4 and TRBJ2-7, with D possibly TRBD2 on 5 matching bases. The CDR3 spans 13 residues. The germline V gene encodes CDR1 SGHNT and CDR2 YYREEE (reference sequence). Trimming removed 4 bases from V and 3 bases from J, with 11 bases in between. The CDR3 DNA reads TGTGCCAGCAGCACAAGCGGTAACTACGAGCAGTACTTC. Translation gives CASSTSGNYEQYF. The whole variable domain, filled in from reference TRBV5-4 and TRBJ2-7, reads ETGVTQSPTHLIKTRGQQVTLRCSSQSGHNTVSWYQQALGQGPQFIFQYYREEENGRGNFPPRFSGLQFPNYSSELNVNALELDDSALYLCASSTSGNYEQYFGPGTRLTVT.

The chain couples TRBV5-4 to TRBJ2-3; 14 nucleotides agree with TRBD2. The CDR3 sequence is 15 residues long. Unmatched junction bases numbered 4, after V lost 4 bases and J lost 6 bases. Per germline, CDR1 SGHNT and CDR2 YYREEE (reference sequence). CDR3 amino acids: CASSPGTSGGDTQYF. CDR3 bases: TGTGCCAGCAGCCCCGGGACTAGCGGGGGTGATACGCAGTATTTT.

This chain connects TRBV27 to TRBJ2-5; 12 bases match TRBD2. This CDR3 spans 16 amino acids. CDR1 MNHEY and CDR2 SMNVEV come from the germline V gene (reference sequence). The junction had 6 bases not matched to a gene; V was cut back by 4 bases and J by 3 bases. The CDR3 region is CASSSLGLAGKETQYF. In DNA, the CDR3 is TGTGCCAGCAGTTCACTCGGACTAGCGGGAAAAGAGACCCAGTACTTC.

The CDR3 is CAINDAPPGGYTF. In DNA form, the CDR3 reads TGTGCCATCAACGACGCTCCCCCGGGTGGCTACACCTTC. J is TRBJ1-2 and V is TRBV6-5; D gene uncertain. CDR3 length: 13 residues. CDR1 and CDR2 (germline): MNHEY, SVGAGI. V lost 10 bases to trimming and J lost 7 bases, with 19 bases between them.

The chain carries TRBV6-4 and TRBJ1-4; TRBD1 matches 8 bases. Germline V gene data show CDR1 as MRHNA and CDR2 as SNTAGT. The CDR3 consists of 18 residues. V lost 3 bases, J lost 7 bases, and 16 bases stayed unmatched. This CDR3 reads CASSESRDRYKNPEKLFF. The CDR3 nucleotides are TGTGCCAGCAGTGAGTCCCGGGACAGGTACAAGAACCCTGAAAAACTGTTTTTT.

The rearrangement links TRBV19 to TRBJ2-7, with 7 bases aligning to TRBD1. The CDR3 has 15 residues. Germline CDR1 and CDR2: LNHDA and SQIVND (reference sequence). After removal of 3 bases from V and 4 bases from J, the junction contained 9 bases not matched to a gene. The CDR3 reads CASSMGGTAFYEQYF. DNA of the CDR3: TGTGCCAGTAGTATGGGTGGGACAGCATTTTACGAGCAGTACTTC.